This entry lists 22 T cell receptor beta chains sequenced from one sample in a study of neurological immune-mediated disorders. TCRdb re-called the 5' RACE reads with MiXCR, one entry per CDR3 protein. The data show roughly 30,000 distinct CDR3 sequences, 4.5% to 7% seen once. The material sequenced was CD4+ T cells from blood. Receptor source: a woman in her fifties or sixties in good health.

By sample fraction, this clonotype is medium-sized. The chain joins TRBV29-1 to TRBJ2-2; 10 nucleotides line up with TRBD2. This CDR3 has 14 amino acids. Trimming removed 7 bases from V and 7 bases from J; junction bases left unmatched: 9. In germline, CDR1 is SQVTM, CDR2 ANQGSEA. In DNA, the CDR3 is TGCAGCGCCGGAACTAGCGGGATGCTCGGGGAGCTGTTTTTT. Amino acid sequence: CSAGTSGMLGELFF.

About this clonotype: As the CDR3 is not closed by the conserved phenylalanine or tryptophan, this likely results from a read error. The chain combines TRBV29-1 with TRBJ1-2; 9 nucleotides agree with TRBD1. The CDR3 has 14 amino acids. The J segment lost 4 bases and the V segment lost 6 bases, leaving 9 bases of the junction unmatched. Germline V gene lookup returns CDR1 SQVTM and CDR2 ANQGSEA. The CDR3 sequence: CSVSGTGRTYGYTL. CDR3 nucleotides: TGCAGCGTGTCCGGGACAGGGAGAACCTATGGCTACACCTTA.

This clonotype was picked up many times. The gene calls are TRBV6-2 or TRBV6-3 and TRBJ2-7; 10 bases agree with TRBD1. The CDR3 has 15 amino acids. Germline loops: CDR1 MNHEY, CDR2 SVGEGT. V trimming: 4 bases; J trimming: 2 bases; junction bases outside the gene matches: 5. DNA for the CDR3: TGTGCCAGCAGTTCCCACGGGACAGGGGCCTACGAGCAGTACTTC. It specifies CASSSHGTGAYEQYF.

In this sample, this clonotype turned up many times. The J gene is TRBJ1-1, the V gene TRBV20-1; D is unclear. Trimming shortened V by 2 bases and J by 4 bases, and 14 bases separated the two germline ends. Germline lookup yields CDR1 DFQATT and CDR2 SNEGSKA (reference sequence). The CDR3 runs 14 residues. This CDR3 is CSARKGGWATEAFF. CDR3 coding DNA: TGCAGTGCTAGAAAAGGAGGGTGGGCCACTGAAGCTTTCTTT.

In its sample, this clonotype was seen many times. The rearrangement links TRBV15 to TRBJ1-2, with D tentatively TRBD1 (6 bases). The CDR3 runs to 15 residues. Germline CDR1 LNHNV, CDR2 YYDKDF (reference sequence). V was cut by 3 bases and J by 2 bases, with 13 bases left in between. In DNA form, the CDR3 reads TGTGCCACCAGCAGGGAACAGGGAACGAACTATGGCTACACCTTC. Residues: CATSREQGTNYGYTF.

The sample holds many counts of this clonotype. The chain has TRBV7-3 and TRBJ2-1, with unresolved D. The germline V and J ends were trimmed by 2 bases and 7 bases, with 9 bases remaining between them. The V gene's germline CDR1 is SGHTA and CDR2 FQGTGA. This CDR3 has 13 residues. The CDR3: CASSLAPGNEQFF. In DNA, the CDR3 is TGTGCCAGCAGCTTAGCCCCAGGTAATGAGCAGTTCTTC.

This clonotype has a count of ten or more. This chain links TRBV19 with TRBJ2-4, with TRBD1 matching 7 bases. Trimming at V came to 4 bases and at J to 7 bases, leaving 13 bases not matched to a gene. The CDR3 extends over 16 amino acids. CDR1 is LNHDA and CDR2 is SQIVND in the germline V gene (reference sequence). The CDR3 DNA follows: TGTGCCAGTAGTACTAACAGCCGGGACAGAGGGAACATTCAGTACTTC. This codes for CASSTNSRDRGNIQYF.

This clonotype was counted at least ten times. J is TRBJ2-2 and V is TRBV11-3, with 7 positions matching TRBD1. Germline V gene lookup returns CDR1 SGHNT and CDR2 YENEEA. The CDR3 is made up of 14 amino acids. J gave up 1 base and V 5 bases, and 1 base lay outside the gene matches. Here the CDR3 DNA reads TGTGCCAGCAGCGACAGGGTGAACACCGGGGAGCTGTTTTTT. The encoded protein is CASSDRVNTGELFF.

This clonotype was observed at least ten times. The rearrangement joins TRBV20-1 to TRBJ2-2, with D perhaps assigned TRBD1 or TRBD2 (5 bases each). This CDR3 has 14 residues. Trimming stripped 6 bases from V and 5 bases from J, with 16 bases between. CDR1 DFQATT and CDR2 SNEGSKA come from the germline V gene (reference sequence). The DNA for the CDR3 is TGCAGTGCGGGAACCCGAGGGGCAACCGGGGAGCTGTTTTTT. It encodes CSAGTRGATGELFF.

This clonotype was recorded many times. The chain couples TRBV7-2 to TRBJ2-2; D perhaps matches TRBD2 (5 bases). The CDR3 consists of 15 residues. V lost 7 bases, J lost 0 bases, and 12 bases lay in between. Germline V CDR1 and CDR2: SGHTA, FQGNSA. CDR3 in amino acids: CASKLEATNTGELFF. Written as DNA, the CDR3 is TGTGCCAGCAAGTTGGAGGCGACGAACACCGGGGAGCTGTTTTTT.

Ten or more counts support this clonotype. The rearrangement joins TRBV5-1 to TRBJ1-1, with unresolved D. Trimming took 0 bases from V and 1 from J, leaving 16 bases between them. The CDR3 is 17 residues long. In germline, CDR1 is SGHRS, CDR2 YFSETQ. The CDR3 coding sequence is TGCGCCAGCAGCTTGGTTTCTCGGGGTCGGCAGAACACTGAAGCTTTCTTT. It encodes CASSLVSRGRQNTEAFF.

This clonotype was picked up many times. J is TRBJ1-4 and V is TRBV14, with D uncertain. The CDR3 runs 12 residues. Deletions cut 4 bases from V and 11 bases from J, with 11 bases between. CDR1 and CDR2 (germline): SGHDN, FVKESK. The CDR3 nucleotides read TGTGCCAGCAGCCTGGACGGAGGGAAACTGTTTTTT. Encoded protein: CASSLDGGKLFF.

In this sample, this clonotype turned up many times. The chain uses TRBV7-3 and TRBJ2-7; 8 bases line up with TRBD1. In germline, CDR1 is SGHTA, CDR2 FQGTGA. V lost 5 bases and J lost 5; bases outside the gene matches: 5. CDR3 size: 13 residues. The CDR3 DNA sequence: TGTGCCAGCAGCCCGACAGGGGAGGACGAGCAGTACTTC. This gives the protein CASSPTGEDEQYF.

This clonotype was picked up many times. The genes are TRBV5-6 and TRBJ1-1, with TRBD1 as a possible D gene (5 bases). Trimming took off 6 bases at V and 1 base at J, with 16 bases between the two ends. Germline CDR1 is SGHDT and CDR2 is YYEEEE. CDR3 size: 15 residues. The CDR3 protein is CASNRNGGANTEAFF. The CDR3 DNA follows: TGTGCCAGCAACCGAAACGGAGGGGCGAACACTGAAGCTTTCTTT. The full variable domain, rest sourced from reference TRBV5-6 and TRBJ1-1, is DAGVTQSPTHLIKTRGQQVTLRCSPKSGHDTVSWYQQALGQGPQFIFQYYEEEERQRGNFPDRFSGHQFPNYSSELNVNALLLGDSALYLCASNRNGGANTEAFFGQGTRLTVV.

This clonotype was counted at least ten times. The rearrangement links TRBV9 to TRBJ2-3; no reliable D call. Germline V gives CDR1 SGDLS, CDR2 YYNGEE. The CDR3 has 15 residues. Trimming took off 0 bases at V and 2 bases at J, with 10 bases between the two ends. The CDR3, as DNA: TGTGCCAGCAGCGTAGTCCCGCAGCACACAGATACGCAGTATTTT. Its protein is CASSVVPQHTDTQYF.

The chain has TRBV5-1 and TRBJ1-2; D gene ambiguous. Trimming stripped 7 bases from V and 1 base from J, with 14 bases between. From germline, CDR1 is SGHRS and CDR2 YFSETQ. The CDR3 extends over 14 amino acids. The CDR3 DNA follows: TGCGCCAGCTCCGATTTCGGGAGTAACTATGGCTACACCTTC. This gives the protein CASSDFGSNYGYTF.

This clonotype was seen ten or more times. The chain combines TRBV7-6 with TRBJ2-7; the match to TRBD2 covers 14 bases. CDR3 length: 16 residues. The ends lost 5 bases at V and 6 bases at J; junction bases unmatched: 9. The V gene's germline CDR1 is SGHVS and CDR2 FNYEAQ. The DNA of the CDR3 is TGTGCCAGCAGCCACGGGGGACTAGCGGGAGTAGGCGAGCAGTACTTC. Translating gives CASSHGGLAGVGEQYF.

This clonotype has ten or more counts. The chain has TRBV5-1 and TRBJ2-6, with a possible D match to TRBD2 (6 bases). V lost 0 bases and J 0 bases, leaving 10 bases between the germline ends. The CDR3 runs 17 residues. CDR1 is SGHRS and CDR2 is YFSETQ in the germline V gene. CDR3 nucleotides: TGCGCCAGCAGCTTGGCTGGGGGAGGCTCTGGGGCCAACGTCCTGACTTTC. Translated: CASSLAGGGSGANVLTF.

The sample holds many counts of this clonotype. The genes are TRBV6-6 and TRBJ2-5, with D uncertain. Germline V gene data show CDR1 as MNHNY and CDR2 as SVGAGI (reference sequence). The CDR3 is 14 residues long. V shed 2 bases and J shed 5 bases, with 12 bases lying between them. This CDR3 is CASSYDLYGETQYF. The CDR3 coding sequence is TGTGCCAGCAGTTACGATCTCTATGGGGAGACCCAGTACTTC.

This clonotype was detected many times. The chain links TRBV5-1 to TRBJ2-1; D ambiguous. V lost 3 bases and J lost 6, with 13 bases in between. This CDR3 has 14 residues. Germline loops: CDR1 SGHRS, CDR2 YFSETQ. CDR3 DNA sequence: TGCGCCAGCAGCTCTGTCGGCAGGATCAATGAGCAGTTCTTC. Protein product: CASSSVGRINEQFF.

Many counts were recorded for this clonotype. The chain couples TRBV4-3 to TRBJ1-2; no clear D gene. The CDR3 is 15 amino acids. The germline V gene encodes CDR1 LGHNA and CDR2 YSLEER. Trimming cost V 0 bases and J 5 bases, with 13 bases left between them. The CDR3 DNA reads TGCGCCAGCAGCCAAGACCCCATATTGGCGTATGGCTACACCTTC. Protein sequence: CASSQDPILAYGYTF.

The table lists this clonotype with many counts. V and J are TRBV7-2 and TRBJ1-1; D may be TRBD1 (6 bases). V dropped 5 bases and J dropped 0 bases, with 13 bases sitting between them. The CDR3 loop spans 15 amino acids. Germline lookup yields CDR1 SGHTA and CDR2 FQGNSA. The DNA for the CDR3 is TGTGCCAGCAGCCTCCAACAGGGCATGAACACTGAAGCTTTCTTT. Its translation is CASSLQQGMNTEAFF.